The clone carrying this T cell receptor (beta chain) occurred a few times. Antigen specificity is unknown. These data originate in a study of response to subunit inactivated influenza vaccine. TCRdb re-analysed the RT-PCR reads in MiXCR, keeping a single row per CDR3 protein. The table shows about 650,000 distinct CDR3 sequences, with approximately 14% occurring only once. General study findings and limits: Few additional T cells are recruited per seasonal influenza vaccination, authors suggested.

The CDR3 extends over 13 amino acids. The V gene lost 3 bases and the J gene lost 7 bases, with 10 bases spanning the gap. CDR1 and CDR2 from the germline V gene are LGHNA and YSLEER. The receptor comes from a man aged 50 or older who received an inactivated influenza vaccine. The input for sequencing was PBMCs from blood, taken 14 to 15 days before vaccination. The chain combines TRBV4-3 with TRBJ2-1, with a weak D call TRBD1 (5 bases). The CDR3 loop reads CASSQNGANEQFF. As DNA, the CDR3 is TGCGCCAGCAGCCAGAATGGGGCTAATGAGCAGTTCTTC.